This TCR beta chain was found in a study of blood T cell repertoires in COVID-19 (dated by TCRdb to 2018 to 2020). In terms of the full investigation: The collaborator samples originated in the United States, Italy and Spain and spanned the acute and convalescent phases of COVID-19. The prospective study material was composed of cDNA or gDNA derived from T cells, B-cell-depleted T cells, or PBMCs. The repertoires were released in a freely available public database meant as a resource for research on the immune response to SARS-CoV-2. Nearly every sample came with metadata listing a de-identified subject ID, COVID-19 status, age in years and sex. Samples came from the ongoing ImmuneRACE study (first 160 participants) plus 1,254 subjects from 6 global collaborators. The dataset comprised deeply sampled blood TCRbeta repertoires from subjects exposed to, actively infected with, or recovered from COVID-19. Where available, HLA class I and class II types were taken from metadata supplied by the sample provider and were not determined by assay-based typing.

A remark on this clone: The antigen it recognizes is unknown. Qualities for individual bases were not recorded, and no much larger clone is one base off.

General findings and caveats noted by the study authors: The quantity of clinical and demographic metadata differed by source and by participant and was supplied without curation.

Participants in the prospective study were aged roughly 18 to 90 years, lived in under 30 United States geographic areas, and enrolled through a virtual design. In the prospective study, participants were assigned to cohorts based on the clinical history participants reported in a screening survey and a study questionnaire. For ImmuneRACE Cohort 3, a participant was defined as recovered based on two consecutive negative NP/OP PCR tests, clearance by a healthcare professional, or resolution of symptoms. Mobile phlebotomists in the prospective study collected whole blood, serum and a nasopharyngeal or oropharyngeal swab from every participant. Prospective study participants could optionally give additional blood draws and questionnaires over an approximately two-month period. Blood samples from the prospective study were shipped frozen or at room temperature prior to DNA extraction. TCRbeta CDR3 regions were amplified from genomic DNA by means of the immunoSEQ Assay, a bias-controlled multiplex PCR. In the source study's methods: The number of nucleated cells in each sample was estimated by amplification of reference gene primers within the assay. To quantify the absolute abundance of each unique TCRbeta CDR3 rearrangement, sequence reads were collapsed and filtered. For each sample, productive Simpson clonality was calculated by taking the square root of Simpson's diversity index across productive rearrangements. TCRdb took over this immuneACCESS table, retaining in-frame rearrangements with V and J assigned. Such tables are incomplete; in checked studies, under half of the missing clones stem from an unresolved V gene, and the remainder is unexplained. D and trimming were read from the DNA, whereas the V and J calls and clone size are those reported in that table. Counted in this sample were some 250,000 clones; 70% to 85% of them appeared once. Clones ranked in the top ten supply 15% of the sample.

The CDR3 runs 16 amino acids, cysteine and phenylalanine included. The retained sequence is limited to the CDR3, 48 bases, with the frame set at the first base. For this chain, trimming is 2 bases at the V end and 1 base at the J end, and the number of junction bases without a gene match is 7. In the germline V gene, CDR1 corresponds to MNHEY and CDR2 to SVGAGI. Recombination joined TRBV6-5 with TRBJ2-5; 7 bases in between match TRBD1. The receptor was isolated from a man aged 35 to 55 who had recovered from COVID-19. The sequencing input was PBMCs or T cells enriched from blood (not recorded which). The sequenced DNA: TGTGCCAGCAGTTACCGCCGGGACAGCCTCCAAGAGACCCAGTACTTC. Translated, this is CASSYRRDSLQETQYF.